This T cell receptor (beta chain) is drawn from a study of blood T cells in healthy people across ages. Whole-study findings and limits: Since the PBMCs were unsorted, naive and antigen-experienced cells could not be conclusively compared. Compared with aged donors, long-lived donors showed fewer expanded clones, suggesting selection.

Donor samples were obtained from healthy Caucasian individuals from Russia, aged about 6 to 95. Concerning this clonotype: Its antigen is as yet unknown.

A second about 7 to 11 cycle PCR used barcoded and J-beta primers. A minimum of 2.5 million CDR3-containing paired-end reads was obtained for each sample. TCRdb passed the 5' RACE reads through MiXCR, listing each CDR3 protein once. Counted here are hundreds of thousands of distinct CDR3 sequences, more than 40% occurring once; the ten biggest clones make up approximately 20%. The CDR3 loop spans 13 amino acids. The germline CDR1 and CDR2 sequences are DFQATT and SNEGSKA (reference sequence). Deletions cut 6 bases from V and 2 bases from J, with 13 bases between. The TCR originated in a man aged 60 to 75 in good health. Source material: blood. This chain joins TRBV20-1 and TRBJ2-5; weak D call: TRBD2 (5 bases). The CDR3 coding sequence is TGCAGTGCCGATAGGCCGGGACAAGAGACCCAGTACTTC. This sequence encodes CSADRPGQETQYF.